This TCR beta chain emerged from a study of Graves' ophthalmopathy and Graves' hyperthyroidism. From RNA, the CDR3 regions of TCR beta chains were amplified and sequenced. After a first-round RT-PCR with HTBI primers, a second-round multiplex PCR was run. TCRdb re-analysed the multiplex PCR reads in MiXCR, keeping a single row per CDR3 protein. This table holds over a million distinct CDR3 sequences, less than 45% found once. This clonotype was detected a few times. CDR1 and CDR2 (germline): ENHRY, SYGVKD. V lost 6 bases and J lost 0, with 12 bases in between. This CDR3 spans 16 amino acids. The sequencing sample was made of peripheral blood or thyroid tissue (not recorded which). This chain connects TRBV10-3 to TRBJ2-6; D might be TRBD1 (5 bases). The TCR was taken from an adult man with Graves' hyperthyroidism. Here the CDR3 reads CAIRDRTSSGANVLTF. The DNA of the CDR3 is TGTGCCATCAGGGACCGGACAAGCTCTGGGGCCAACGTCCTGACTTTC.